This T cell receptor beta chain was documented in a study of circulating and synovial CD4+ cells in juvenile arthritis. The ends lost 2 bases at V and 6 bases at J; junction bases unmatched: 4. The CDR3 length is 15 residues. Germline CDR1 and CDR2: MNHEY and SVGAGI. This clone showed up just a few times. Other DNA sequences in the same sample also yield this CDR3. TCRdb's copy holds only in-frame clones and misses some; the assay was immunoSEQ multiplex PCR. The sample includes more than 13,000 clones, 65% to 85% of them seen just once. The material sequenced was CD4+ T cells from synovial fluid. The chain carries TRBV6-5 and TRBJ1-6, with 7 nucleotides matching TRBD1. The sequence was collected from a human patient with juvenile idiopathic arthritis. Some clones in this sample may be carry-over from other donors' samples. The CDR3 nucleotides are TGTGCCAGCAGTTACGACAGGGTTGGTAATTCACCCCTCCACTTT. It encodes CASSYDRVGNSPLHF.